These 31 T cell receptor beta chains originate from one sample sequenced in a study of T cell responses to AZD1222 COVID-19 vaccine. Repertoires were generated with immunoSEQ multiplex PCR, while TCRdb's copy carries only in-frame clones and drops some. The sample includes some 85,000 clones, about 85% of them seen just once. The sample here was peripheral blood, taken on day 0 of AZD1222 vaccination. The source of these receptors is an adult in good health.

The rearrangement joins TRBV7-2 to TRBJ2-1, with D unresolved. The germline CDR1 and CDR2 sequences are SGHTA and FQGNSA. The CDR3 sequence is 16 residues long. V was clipped by 6 bases and J by 0 bases, with 15 bases between them. CDR3 protein: CASRKASDSSYNEQFF. DNA for the CDR3: TGTGCCAGCAGGAAGGCGAGCGATAGCTCCTACAATGAGCAGTTCTTC.

In regard to this clone: The sample contains more than one DNA sequence encoding this CDR3. The rearrangement joins TRBV9 to TRBJ2-2; no clear D gene. In germline, CDR1 is SGDLS, CDR2 YYNGEE. V lost 2 bases, J lost 3 bases, and 5 bases lay in between. The CDR3 extends over 13 amino acids. CDR3 bases: TGTGCCAGCAGCGTTGAAGACACCGGGGAGCTGTTTTTT. It specifies CASSVEDTGELFF.

This clone was recorded a few times. The rearrangement uses TRBV5-1 and TRBJ1-3; 7 bases are a match to TRBD1. The V and J ends lost 5 bases and 0 bases, in that order; junction bases with no gene match: 8. The CDR3 is made up of 16 amino acids. Per the germline V gene, CDR1 is SGHRS and CDR2 is YFSETQ. The CDR3 DNA reads as TGCGCCAGCAGTCCTTCGACAGGGCTCTCTGGAAACACCATATATTTT. As protein: CASSPSTGLSGNTIYF.

The chain has TRBV5-6 and TRBJ1-1, with 10 bases identical to TRBD1. The CDR3 extends over 16 amino acids. V was clipped by 4 bases and J by 4 bases; unmatched bases: 10. The germline gives CDR1 SGHDT, CDR2 YYEEEE. CDR3 DNA: TGTGCCAGCAGCCCTGACAGGGGGCGGAGGAGCACTGAAGCTTTCTTT. This codes for CASSPDRGRRSTEAFF. The whole variable domain, remainder taken from reference TRBV5-6 and TRBJ1-1, is DAGVTQSPTHLIKTRGQQVTLRCSPKSGHDTVSWYQQALGQGPQFIFQYYEEEERQRGNFPDRFSGHQFPNYSSELNVNALLLGDSALYLCASSPDRGRRSTEAFFGQGTRLTVV.

This chain links TRBV6-4 with TRBJ2-2; 9 bases agree with TRBD2. The CDR3 is 15 amino acids. Per the germline V gene, CDR1 is MRHNA and CDR2 is SNTAGT. The V and J ends lost 7 bases and 7 bases, in that order; junction bases with no gene match: 10. The CDR3 DNA is TGTGCCAGCACTGCTAGCGGGGCGAGGCACGGGGAGCTGTTTTTT. Its protein product is CASTASGARHGELFF.

The chain has TRBV2 and TRBJ1-5, with D unclear. The CDR3 has 15 residues. Germline V gene lookup returns CDR1 SNHLY and CDR2 FYNNEI. Trimming stripped 1 base from V and 2 bases from J, with 9 bases between. As DNA, the CDR3 is TGTGCCAGCAGTGAAGACCGTGGGGGCAATCAGCCCCAGCATTTT. Its protein product is CASSEDRGGNQPQHF.

The chain is built from TRBV6-5 and TRBJ1-3, with D unclear. The germline V gene encodes CDR1 MNHEY and CDR2 SVGAGI. Trimming left V 2 bases short and J 0 bases short, with 8 bases between. CDR3 size: 15 residues. The CDR3 protein is CASSYNTDSGNTIYF. The CDR3 coding sequence is TGTGCCAGCAGTTACAACACAGACTCTGGAAACACCATATATTTT.

This clone was observed a few times. The V gene is TRBV7-8, the J gene TRBJ1-2; D is unclear. Trimming cost V 6 bases and J 6 bases, with 20 bases left between them. CDR3 length: 15 residues. Germline assignment: CDR1 SGHVS and CDR2 FQNEAQ. The CDR3 loop reads CASSVGVTRPDGYTF. The DNA for the CDR3 is TGTGCCAGCAGTGTAGGCGTAACTAGACCCGATGGCTACACCTTC.

The chain carries TRBV7-6 and TRBJ1-1; D remains ambiguous. This CDR3 contains 14 residues. V was shortened by 1 base and J by 8 bases, with 14 bases between the two germline ends. Germline CDR1 SGHVS, CDR2 FNYEAQ. The CDR3 DNA is TGTGCCAGCAGCTTAGTTTTGGGCGGCAGGGAAGCTTTCTTT. Translating it yields CASSLVLGGREAFF. Based on the CDR3 plus reference TRBV7-6 and TRBJ1-1, the full variable domain is GAGVSQSPRYKVTKRGQDVALRCDPISGHVSLYWYRQALGQGPEFLTYFNYEAQQDKSGLPNDRFSAERPEGSISTLTIQRTEQRDSAMYRCASSLVLGGREAFFGQGTRLTVV.

This clone was picked up one time. The rearrangement uses TRBV6-5 and TRBJ1-3; TRBD1 is a possible D gene (5 bases). Germline V gene sequence: CDR1 MNHEY, CDR2 SVGAGI. The CDR3 loop spans 12 amino acids. Trimming cost V 2 bases and J 9 bases, with 8 bases left between them. In DNA form, the CDR3 reads TGTGCCAGCAGTTACAGTGGGGGCACCATATATTTT. It encodes CASSYSGGTIYF.

The V gene is TRBV5-8, the J gene TRBJ2-5, with a possible D match to TRBD1 (7 bases). Trimming took 3 bases from V and 4 from J, leaving 16 bases between them. There are 15 residues in the CDR3. Germline V gene data show CDR1 as SGHTS and CDR2 as YDEGEE. Here the CDR3 reads CASSSRAGGGETQYF. CDR3 sequence (DNA): TGTGCCAGCAGCTCAAGGGCAGGGGGAGGAGAGACCCAGTACTTC.

The chain has TRBV5-8 and TRBJ1-5; D not certain. Germline values: CDR1 SGHTS, CDR2 YDEGEE. V was cut by 4 bases and J by 0 bases, with 8 bases left in between. CDR3 size: 14 residues. The CDR3 sequence: CASSHIYSNQPQHF. The CDR3 region has the DNA TGTGCCAGCAGCCACATCTATAGCAATCAGCCCCAGCATTTT.

The J gene is TRBJ1-2, the V gene TRBV9; D ambiguous. The CDR3 is 12 residues long. V was shortened by 1 base and J by 5 bases, with 6 bases between the two germline ends. Germline assignment: CDR1 SGDLS and CDR2 YYNGEE. The CDR3 bases are TGTGCCAGCAGCGTACGAGATTATGGCTACACCTTC. The encoded protein is CASSVRDYGYTF. Supplemented by reference TRBV9 and TRBJ1-2, the full variable domain reads DSGVTQTPKHLITATGQRVTLRCSPRSGDLSVYWYQQSLDQGLQFLIQYYNGEERAKGNILERFSAQQFPDLHSELNLSSLELGDSALYFCASSVRDYGYTFGSGTRLTVV.

This chain joins TRBV30 and TRBJ2-7; D gene uncertain. There are 15 residues in the CDR3. Trimming cost V 4 bases and J 3 bases, with 19 bases left between them. CDR1 and CDR2 (germline): GTSNPN, SVGIG (reference sequence). DNA for the CDR3: TGTGCCTGGATCCCTAAGACGGCGGCCTACTACGAGCAGTACTTC. The encoded protein is CAWIPKTAAYYEQYF. The full variable domain, with the rest looked up from reference TRBV30 and TRBJ2-7, is SQTIHQWPATLVQPVGSPLSLECTVEGTSNPNLYWYRQAAGRGLQLLFYSVGIGQISSEVPQNLSASRPQDRQFILSSKKLLLSDSGFYLCAWIPKTAAYYEQYFGPGTRLTVT.

The chain joins TRBV9 to TRBJ2-7, with 8 bases identical to TRBD1. Germline CDR1 is SGDLS and CDR2 is YYNGEE. The CDR3 loop spans 15 amino acids. Losses at the gene ends were 0 bases for V and 6 bases for J; bases not matched to a gene: 8. CDR3 DNA: TGTGCCAGCAGCGTAGCAGACAGGGGAATGAGCGAGCAGTACTTC. Translation gives CASSVADRGMSEQYF.

This chain joins TRBV2 and TRBJ1-3, with D unclear. Germline V gene sequence: CDR1 SNHLY, CDR2 FYNNEI. This CDR3 contains 13 residues. The ends were cut back, 11 bases at V and 0 bases at J, with 11 bases in the middle. The CDR3 DNA is TGTGCCGCCCGACTGGACTCTGGAAACACCATATATTTT. Its protein product is CAARLDSGNTIYF. The complete variable domain, with remaining parts taken from reference TRBV2 and TRBJ1-3, reads EPEVTQTPSHQVTQMGQEVILRCVPISNHLYFYWYRQILGQKVEFLVSFYNNEISEKSEIFDDQFSVERPDGSNFTLKIRSTKLEDSAMYFCAARLDSGNTIYFGEGSWLTVV.

The chain combines TRBV28 with TRBJ2-2; D possibly corresponds to TRBD1 (6 bases). The germline V gene encodes CDR1 MDHEN and CDR2 SYDVKM. CDR3 size: 14 residues. Trimming took off 8 bases at V and 7 bases at J, with 17 bases between the two ends. The CDR3 DNA is TGTGCCAGCCTACCCAGGGGCCTCGGCGGGGAGCTGTTTTTT. It specifies CASLPRGLGGELFF.

The gene calls are TRBV19 and TRBJ2-7; TRBD2 is a possible D gene (5 bases). The CDR3 consists of 16 residues. Germline values: CDR1 LNHDA, CDR2 SQIVND (reference sequence). V was shortened by 7 bases and J by 2 bases, with 21 bases between the two germline ends. The CDR3 DNA sequence: TGTGCCAGTACCAGCCGACGGGGTACCCCCCCCTACGAGCAGTACTTC. Translating it yields CASTSRRGTPPYEQYF.

The J gene is TRBJ2-1, the V gene TRBV6-2 or TRBV6-3; D is unclear. Germline V gene sequence: CDR1 MNHEY, CDR2 SVGEGT. V lost 6 bases and J lost 10, with 13 bases in between. The CDR3 loop spans 12 amino acids. The CDR3 bases are TGTGCCAGCAGCCCCAGGTCTGGGGAGCAGTTCTTC. Its translation: CASSPRSGEQFF.

The chain recombines TRBV5-6 with TRBJ1-2; 7 nucleotides match TRBD1. The germline CDR1 and CDR2 sequences are SGHDT and YYEEEE. This CDR3 spans 13 amino acids. With V trimmed by 4 bases and J by 8 bases, 8 bases remained unmatched. CDR3 amino acids: CASSKNDRDGYTF. The CDR3 DNA is TGTGCCAGCAGCAAAAACGACAGGGACGGCTACACCTTC.

The V gene is TRBV15, the J gene TRBJ1-5; TRBD1 aligns across 9 bases. With 0 bases clipped from V and 4 bases from J, the junction kept 7 bases outside the gene matches. Per the germline V gene, CDR1 is LNHNV and CDR2 is YYDKDF (reference sequence). The length of the CDR3 is 17 residues. CDR3 bases: TGTGCCACCAGCAGAGACCAGACAGGGGGACCTAATCAGCCCCAGCATTTT. It codes for CATSRDQTGGPNQPQHF.

This clone has just a few counts. This sequence joins TRBV28 and TRBJ1-2; D is possibly TRBD1 (5 bases). Germline CDR1 MDHEN, CDR2 SYDVKM. Trimming pared 2 bases from V and 5 bases from J, leaving 12 bases between. The CDR3 covers 14 residues. The CDR3 reads CASSLAGGWYGYTF. Written as DNA, the CDR3 is TGTGCCAGCAGTTTAGCGGGGGGATGGTATGGCTACACCTTC.

V usage is TRBV6-2 or TRBV6-3 and J usage is TRBJ2-3, with 7 bases identical to TRBD2. V trimming: 3 bases; J trimming: 6 bases; junction bases outside the gene matches: 9. Germline V gene lookup returns CDR1 MNHEY and CDR2 SVGEGT. The CDR3 consists of 15 residues. CDR3 in amino acids: CASSYGAGVADTQYF. The CDR3 DNA reads TGTGCCAGCAGTTATGGGGCGGGAGTGGCCGATACGCAGTATTTT.

CDR3 loop: CASSSGLAGANEQYF. The CDR3 coding sequence is TGTGCCAGCAGCTCAGGACTAGCGGGAGCCAACGAGCAGTACTTC. V gene TRBV7-3 combines with J gene TRBJ2-7, with TRBD2 matching 13 bases. This CDR3 has 15 residues. V shed 4 bases, J shed 5 bases, and the junction held 5 bases outside the gene matches. Germline V gene sequence: CDR1 SGHTA, CDR2 FQGTGA.

J is TRBJ1-1 and V is TRBV7-9; D uncertain. Per the germline V gene, CDR1 is SEHNR and CDR2 is FQNEAQ (reference sequence). This CDR3 contains 12 residues. Trimming left V 3 bases short and J 6 bases short, with 8 bases between. Written as DNA, the CDR3 is TGTGCCAGCAGCTTTGGTGGGCCTGAAGCTTTCTTT. It is translated as CASSFGGPEAFF.

This sequence joins TRBV18 and TRBJ2-7; a possible D gene is TRBD2 (5 bases). Trimming took off 3 bases at V and 4 bases at J, with 13 bases between the two ends. Germline CDR1 and CDR2: KGHSH and LQKENI. This CDR3 has 14 amino acids. The CDR3 DNA reads as TGTGCCAGCTCACCCGGACTTCTCGGGTACGAGCAGTACTTC. Its protein is CASSPGLLGYEQYF.

The V gene is TRBV5-4, the J gene TRBJ2-5, with a possible D match to TRBD2 (6 bases). The CDR3 spans 14 residues. Germline-derived CDR1 and CDR2 are SGHNT and YYREEE (reference sequence). V was pared by 3 bases and J by 5 bases, with 14 bases between. The CDR3 nucleotides read TGTGCCAGCAGCTGGGACTTAGCTAGGGAGACCCAGTACTTC. This encodes CASSWDLARETQYF.

The CDR3 reads CASSARQGAGSPLHF. CDR3 nucleotides: TGTGCCAGCAGTGCTCGACAGGGGGCAGGTTCACCCCTCCACTTT. V is TRBV25-1 and J is TRBJ1-6, with TRBD1 matching over 10 bases. J lost 9 bases, V lost 4 bases, and 6 bases had no gene match. This CDR3 region has 15 residues. Germline values: CDR1 MGHDK, CDR2 SYGVNS.

V is TRBV7-9 and J is TRBJ2-7, with D hard to call. The CDR3 loop spans 14 amino acids. V was shortened by 5 bases and J by 5 bases, with 16 bases between the two germline ends. Germline V gene sequence: CDR1 SEHNR, CDR2 FQNEAQ (reference sequence). For the CDR3, the DNA is TGTGCCAGCAGCCAGCTAAACAGCGCCCACGAGCAGTACTTC. Its translation is CASSQLNSAHEQYF.

V is TRBV27 and J is TRBJ2-5; maybe TRBD2 (6 bases). The V end was cut by 4 bases, the J end by 3 bases, with 9 bases between. Germline V lookup: CDR1 MNHEY, CDR2 SMNVEV (reference sequence). The CDR3 totals 13 residues. CDR3 nucleotides: TGTGCCAGCAGTTGGCTAGCGAAAGAGACCCAGTACTTC. Translating it yields CASSWLAKETQYF.

The rearrangement joins TRBV28 to TRBJ1-2; D not resolved. The CDR3 runs to 14 residues. V dropped 7 bases and J dropped 3 bases, with 15 bases sitting between them. Germline V gene sequence: CDR1 MDHEN, CDR2 SYDVKM. CDR3 protein: CASIHASADYGYTF. CDR3 bases: TGTGCCAGCATTCACGCCTCGGCGGACTATGGCTACACCTTC.